This TCR beta chain was captured by sequencing in a study of a mutant IDH1 vaccine in newly diagnosed glioma. Study details: It was at week 35 that visit V12 occurred, and at week 47 that visit V13 did. Whole-study results and caveats: Seemingly, top peripheral T cell clonotype changes bore no relation to pseudoprogression. Patients showed vaccine-induced immune responses at a rate of approximately 92%.

Regarding time point: week 35, safety follow-up. Each dose of the vaccine consisted of 300 ug of mutant IDH1 20-mer peptide, with topical imiquimod. Germline assignment: CDR1 GTSNPN and CDR2 SVGIG (reference sequence). The CDR3 totals 12 residues. Here immunoSEQ multiplex PCR was the method, and the copy in TCRdb shows in-frame clones only, minus some. This table has tens of thousands of clones, approximately 78% appearing once. Turning to this clone: Antigen specificity is unknown.

This chain links TRBV30 with TRBJ2-5, with D perhaps TRBD1 or TRBD2 (5 bases each). The J call may be mistaken, given a closer DNA end match to TRBJ2-7. This receptor was taken from a woman younger than 35 with glioma. Material: PBMCs, obtained from a glioma patient whose treatment included an IDH1 peptide vaccine. The CDR3 DNA is TGTGCCTGGAGGGGTCTGGGGGACGAGCAGTACTTC. Its translation is CAWRGLGDEQYF.